This is a list of T cell receptor beta chains from one sample in a study of blood T cell repertoires in COVID-19. Repertoires were generated with immunoSEQ multiplex PCR, while TCRdb's copy carries only in-frame clones and drops some. Of 150,000 or so clones listed, about 88% were seen once; the top ten hold 0.99%. Sequenced: peripheral blood. All receptors derive from a man between 18 and 29 years old with acute or convalescent COVID-19. The CDR3 runs from the conserved cysteine through the conserved F or W. The D gene is left open where the match is weak. A clone size is listed for some rows: how often the clone was seen (once, few, many), or a class if it is expanded.

J	V	D	size	CDR3	DNA
TRBJ1-1	TRBV6-5	.	.	CASSSISRGGRTEAFF	TGTGCCAGCAGTTCAATCTCAAGGGGAGGGCGGACTGAAGCTTTCTTT
TRBJ2-2	TRBV7-6	TRBD1	.	CASSLGGQGALDTGELFF	TGTGCCAGCAGCTTAGGAGGGCAGGGGGCGCTGGACACCGGGGAGCTGTTTTTT
TRBJ1-2	TRBV6-5	.	once	CASKIQGPSNYGYTF	TGTGCCAGCAAAATACAGGGTCCTTCGAATTATGGCTACACCTTC
TRBJ2-3	TRBV9	TRBD1	.	CASSVGTGQTGWRGDTQYF	TGTGCCAGCAGCGTGGGGACAGGGCAGACGGGGTGGCGTGGGGATACGCAGTATTTT
TRBJ2-5	TRBV28	TRBD1	.	CASRRQGAGETQYF	TGTGCCAGCAGGCGACAGGGGGCCGGAGAGACCCAGTACTTC
TRBJ1-5	TRBV19	.	few	CASSKGTGLPHF	TGTGCCAGTAGTAAAGGGACCGGACTACCGCATTTT
TRBJ1-2	TRBV4-2	.	.	CASSQDATGNYGYTF	TGTGCCAGCAGCCAAGACGCGACAGGAAACTATGGCTACACCTTC
TRBJ1-3	TRBV28	.	.	CASSQLQGRTIYF	TGTGCCAGCAGTCAATTACAGGGTAGGACCATATATTTT
TRBJ2-7	TRBV5-1	.	.	CASSLAPSGNSYEQYF	TGCGCCAGCAGTTTGGCACCCTCCGGGAATTCCTACGAGCAGTACTTC
TRBJ1-4	TRBV19	.	.	CASTTGYSNEKLFF	TGTGCCAGTACCACAGGGTATTCTAATGAAAAACTGTTTTTT
TRBJ1-1	TRBV5-1	.	.	CASKSARTAETEAFF	TGCGCCAGCAAATCTGCCCGGACAGCAGAGACTGAAGCTTTCTTT
TRBJ1-4	TRBV18	.	.	CASSPISGEKLFF	TGTGCCAGCTCACCGATTTCGGGGGAAAAACTGTTTTTT
TRBJ1-1	TRBV30	.	.	CAWGDGGNTEAFF	TGTGCCTGGGGGGACGGGGGGAACACTGAAGCTTTCTTT
TRBJ1-2	TRBV9	.	.	CASSVASGSAYGYTF	TGTGCCAGCAGCGTAGCTAGTGGGTCGGCGTATGGCTACACCTTC
TRBJ1-5	TRBV4-2	TRBD1	.	CASSHRQGGTPNQPQHF	TGTGCCAGCAGCCATCGACAGGGGGGAACCCCCAATCAGCCCCAGCATTTT
TRBJ2-7	TRBV29-1	TRBD1	.	CSVEGQGAYEQYF	TGCAGCGTTGAAGGACAGGGGGCCTACGAGCAGTACTTC
TRBJ1-1	TRBV30	TRBD1	.	CAWDGHRGRKSEAFF	TGTGCCTGGGACGGGCACAGGGGGCGGAAGTCTGAAGCTTTCTTT
TRBJ2-7	TRBV6-2/TRBV6-3	.	.	CASSYPQRGYEQYF	TGTGCCAGCAGTTACCCCCAAAGAGGCTACGAGCAGTACTTC
TRBJ1-6	TRBV6-6	.	few	CASSQQDYNSPLHF	TGTGCCAGCAGCCAACAGGACTATAATTCACCCCTCCACTTT
TRBJ1-4	TRBV12-5	.	.	CASGPGTHQGEKLFF	TGTGCTAGTGGTCCCGGGACACATCAGGGAGAAAAACTGTTTTTT
TRBJ2-3	TRBV11-2	TRBD2	once	CASSLEGPGLAVSTDTQYF	TGTGCCAGCAGCTTAGAGGGTCCCGGACTAGCGGTGAGCACAGATACGCAGTATTTT
TRBJ2-2	TRBV9	TRBD1	.	CASSGTGVTGELFF	TGTGCCAGCAGTGGGACAGGGGTCACCGGGGAGCTGTTTTTT
TRBJ2-3	TRBV2	TRBD1	.	CASSGPTGADTQYF	TGTGCCAGCAGTGGCCCGACAGGGGCAGATACGCAGTATTTT
TRBJ1-1	TRBV3-1/TRBV3-2	.	.	CASGGVSEAFF	TGTGCCAGCGGAGGGGTCTCGGAAGCTTTCTTT
TRBJ1-1	TRBV14	TRBD1	once	CASSQVSTGGYNTGAFF	TGTGCCAGCAGCCAAGTCAGCACAGGGGGCTACAACACTGGCGCTTTCTTT
TRBJ1-2	TRBV6-5	.	.	CASSPDGTNYGYTF	TGTGCCAGCTCACCGGACGGGACTAACTATGGCTACACCTTC
TRBJ2-1	TRBV29-1	TRBD1	.	CSVEGTVAYNEQFF	TGCAGCGTTGAGGGGACAGTCGCCTACAATGAGCAGTTCTTC
TRBJ2-5	TRBV5-4	.	few	CASSSGPGETQYF	TGTGCCAGCAGCTCAGGCCCCGGAGAGACCCAGTACTTC
TRBJ1-6	TRBV30	TRBD1	.	CAWSGGGTGRIDNSPLHF	TGTGCCTGGAGTGGGGGGGGGACAGGGAGGATCGATAATTCACCCCTCCACTTT
TRBJ1-5	TRBV2	.	.	CASSVMGAGSNQPQHF	TGTGCCAGCAGTGTTATGGGAGCGGGGAGCAATCAGCCCCAGCATTTT
TRBJ2-3	TRBV4-1	.	.	CASSPQGVASDTQYF	TGCGCCAGCAGCCCACAAGGGGTGGCTTCAGATACGCAGTATTTT
TRBJ1-4	TRBV5-4	TRBD1	few	CASSPGQGPRGNEKLFF	TGTGCCAGCAGCCCCGGACAGGGGCCACGCGGGAATGAAAAACTGTTTTTT
TRBJ1-1	TRBV30	.	.	CAWIGRSLDTEAFF	TGTGCCTGGATTGGGAGGTCGTTGGACACTGAAGCTTTCTTT
TRBJ2-3	TRBV7-3	TRBD1	.	CASSPTRDRGKYF	TGTGCCAGCAGCCCAACCAGGGACAGGGGGAAGTATTTT
TRBJ2-3	TRBV5-1	.	.	CASSLGGGRTDTQYF	TGCGCCAGCAGCTTGGGGGGCGGACGCACAGATACGCAGTATTTT
TRBJ1-6	TRBV2	TRBD1	.	CASSGDRGAYNSPLHF	TGTGCCAGCAGCGGGGACAGGGGCGCCTATAATTCACCCCTCCACTTT
TRBJ1-2	TRBV19	.	.	CASSADSVDGYTF	TGTGCCAGTAGTGCGGACAGTGTCGATGGCTACACCTTC
TRBJ2-6	TRBV4-2	.	.	CASSQDPGYGANVLTF	TGTGCCAGCAGCCAAGATCCGGGGTATGGGGCCAACGTCCTGACTTTC
TRBJ1-2	TRBV30	.	.	CAWSAQQVNYGYTF	TGTGCCTGGAGCGCTCAACAGGTGAACTATGGCTACACCTTC
TRBJ1-3	TRBV7-2	.	.	CASSLGPGNTGNTIYF	TGTGCCAGCAGCTTAGGGCCAGGGAATACCGGAAACACCATATATTTT
TRBJ1-2	TRBV18	TRBD1	.	CASSPQGSGTGVYGYTF	TGTGCCAGCTCACCGCAAGGCTCCGGGACAGGTGTCTATGGCTACACCTTC
TRBJ2-3	TRBV11-1	TRBD1	few	CASGQGFVDTQYF	TGTGCCAGCGGACAGGGGTTCGTAGATACGCAGTATTTT
TRBJ2-7	TRBV19	.	.	CASSIQGSEQYF	TGTGCCAGTAGTATTCAGGGATCGGAGCAGTACTTC
TRBJ2-4	TRBV9	.	.	CASSPRGAKNIQYF	TGTGCCAGCAGCCCCCGGGGAGCCAAAAACATTCAGTACTTC
TRBJ2-5	TRBV6-2/TRBV6-3	TRBD2	.	CASSYSKRTSGGAGETQYF	TGTGCCAGCAGTTACTCGAAAAGGACTAGCGGGGGGGCCGGTGAGACCCAGTACTTC
TRBJ1-1	TRBV10-3	.	.	CAITGQVNTEAFF	TGTGCCATCACAGGACAAGTGAACACTGAAGCTTTCTTT
TRBJ1-3	TRBV6-5	TRBD1	.	CASRAPGQGGNTIYF	TGTGCCAGCAGGGCCCCGGGACAGGGTGGAAACACCATATATTTT
TRBJ2-7	TRBV19	.	.	CASSRSGLFYEQYF	TGTGCCAGTAGTCGGTCAGGGTTGTTCTACGAGCAGTACTTC
TRBJ2-7	TRBV6-5	TRBD1	once	CASSRDRAREQYF	TGTGCCAGCAGCCGGGACAGGGCTAGAGAGCAGTACTTC
TRBJ2-7	TRBV24-1	.	.	CATSDRTVGEQYF	TGTGCCACCAGTGATAGGACAGTGGGCGAGCAGTACTTC